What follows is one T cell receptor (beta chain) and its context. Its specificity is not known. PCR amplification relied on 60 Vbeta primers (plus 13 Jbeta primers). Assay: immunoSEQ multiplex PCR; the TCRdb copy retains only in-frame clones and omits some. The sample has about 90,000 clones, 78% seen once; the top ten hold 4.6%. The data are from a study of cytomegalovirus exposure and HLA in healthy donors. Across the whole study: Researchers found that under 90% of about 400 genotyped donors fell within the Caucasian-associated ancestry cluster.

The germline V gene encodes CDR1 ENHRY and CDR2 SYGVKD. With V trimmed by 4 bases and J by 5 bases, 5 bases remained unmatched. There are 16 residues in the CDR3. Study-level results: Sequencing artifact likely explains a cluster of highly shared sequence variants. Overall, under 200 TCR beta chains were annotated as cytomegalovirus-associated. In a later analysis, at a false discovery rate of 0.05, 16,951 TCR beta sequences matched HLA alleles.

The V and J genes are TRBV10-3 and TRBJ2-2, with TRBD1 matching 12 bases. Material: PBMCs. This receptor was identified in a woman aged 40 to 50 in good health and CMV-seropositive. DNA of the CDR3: TGTGCCATCAGTGTCCGGGACAGGGGGCAGACCGGGGAGCTGTTTTTT. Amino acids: CAISVRDRGQTGELFF.